This T cell receptor beta chain was obtained from a study of cytomegalovirus exposure and HLA in healthy donors. This CDR3 region has 15 residues. The germline V gene encodes CDR1 MDHEN and CDR2 SYDVKM. J gave up 1 base and V 6 bases, and 5 bases lay outside the gene matches. Measured with immunoSEQ multiplex PCR; TCRdb has only the in-frame clones, and not every one. This sample has over 100,000 clones, with roughly 87% found just once. This TCR was sampled from a woman between 18 and 29 years old in good health and CMV-seronegative. Sequencing used PBMCs. The chain joins TRBV28 to TRBJ1-1; 10 bases map to TRBD1. Written as DNA, the CDR3 is TGTGCCAGCAGATATCGGGACAGGGGGAACACTGAAGCTTTCTTT. Protein: CASRYRDRGNTEAFF.